This entry lists 14 T cell receptor beta chains sequenced from one sample in a study of radiation and T cells in renal cell carcinoma. Produced via immunoSEQ multiplex PCR; TCRdb's table is partial and in-frame only. The data contain 120,000 to 150,000 clones, 75% to 90% of them singletons. Time point defined: blood 4 weeks post-SBRT, at nephrectomy. Specified treatment: 15 Gy SBRT to primary tumor, nephrectomy 4 weeks later. The source material was blood, sampled from a patient whose treatment included radiotherapy and nephrectomy. The source of these receptors is a woman aged 50 to 60 with renal cell carcinoma.

V usage is TRBV11-3 and J usage is TRBJ2-2, with 7 bases identical to TRBD1. Looked up from germline, CDR1 is SGHNT and CDR2 is YENEEA. CDR3 size: 16 residues. Unmatched junction bases numbered 11, after V lost 5 bases and J lost 5 bases. CDR3 sequence: CASSRRDSGRTGELFF. The CDR3 DNA is TGTGCCAGCAGCCGCCGGGACAGTGGGCGAACCGGGGAGCTGTTTTTT.

This clone was found a few times. The chain is built from TRBV5-4 and TRBJ1-3; D not certain. The CDR3 runs 15 residues. V dropped 0 bases and J dropped 0 bases, with 7 bases sitting between them. Germline CDR1 is SGHNT and CDR2 is YYREEE (reference sequence). CDR3 residues: CASSLGQSSGNTIYF. The CDR3 nucleotides read TGTGCCAGCAGCTTGGGGCAGAGCTCTGGAAACACCATATATTTT.

This clone appeared a few times. The gene calls are TRBV7-2 and TRBJ1-5, with a tentative D call TRBD1 (5 bases). V gave up 3 bases and J gave up 7 bases, with 13 bases separating them. The CDR3 spans 14 residues. The V gene's germline CDR1 is SGHTA and CDR2 FQGNSA. Here the CDR3 reads CASSLSQGSQPQHF. The DNA of the CDR3 is TGTGCCAGCAGCTTGTCGCAGGGAAGCCAGCCCCAGCATTTT.

This chain uses TRBV7-2 with TRBJ2-7; TRBD1 aligns across 8 bases. J was trimmed by 7 bases and V by 5 bases; bases with no gene match: 13. The CDR3 is made up of 15 amino acids. Germline V gene lookup returns CDR1 SGHTA and CDR2 FQGNSA. In nucleotides, the CDR3 is TGTGCCAGCAGCCCCCCCGGCAGGGGGCCTGGAGAGCAGTACTTC. Amino acids: CASSPPGRGPGEQYF.

The chain couples TRBV9 to TRBJ1-2, with 8 bases identical to TRBD1. Germline lookup yields CDR1 SGDLS and CDR2 YYNGEE. Germline trimming cut 5 bases from V and 7 bases from J; bases unmatched to any gene: 7. The CDR3 totals 13 residues. The CDR3 reads CASSADREAGYTF. DNA for the CDR3: TGTGCCAGCAGTGCGGACAGGGAAGCTGGCTACACCTTC.

CDR3 region: CASSVVPAEEAFF. For the CDR3, the DNA is TGTGCCAGCAGCGTAGTGCCAGCCGAGGAAGCTTTCTTT. The chain is built from TRBV9 and TRBJ1-1; D is unclear. The V end lost 0 bases, the J end lost 8 bases, and 11 bases lay between the germline ends. The CDR3 is made up of 13 amino acids. Germline V gene sequence: CDR1 SGDLS, CDR2 YYNGEE.

The chain employs TRBV18 and TRBJ2-5; perhaps TRBD1 as D (6 bases). The CDR3 has 14 amino acids. The V gene's germline CDR1 is KGHSH and CDR2 LQKENI. V was shortened by 1 base and J by 0 bases, with 6 bases between the two germline ends. CDR3 amino acids: CASSPRDNQETQYF. In DNA, the CDR3 is TGTGCCAGCTCACCACGGGACAACCAAGAGACCCAGTACTTC.

This sequence joins TRBV9 and TRBJ2-3; D is perhaps TRBD2 (6 bases). In germline, CDR1 is SGDLS, CDR2 YYNGEE. CDR3 length: 17 residues. V was trimmed by 4 bases and J by 2 bases, leaving 20 bases between them. DNA of the CDR3: TGTGCCAGCAGCACTACGGACTACCTCGGACCCACAGATACGCAGTATTTT. It specifies CASSTTDYLGPTDTQYF.

The genes are TRBV5-5 and TRBJ2-1, with a possible D match to TRBD1 (6 bases). This CDR3 comprises 16 residues. Germline assignment: CDR1 SGHKS and CDR2 YYEKEE (reference sequence). Between the trimmed V and J ends, which lost 5 bases and 1 base, there was a span of 16 bases. The CDR3, as DNA: TGTGCCAGCAGTTTTACAGGGTTCGCTTCCTACAATGAGCAGTTCTTC. This sequence encodes CASSFTGFASYNEQFF.

The chain uses TRBV18 and TRBJ1-6; D is undetermined. Germline V gene data show CDR1 as KGHSH and CDR2 as LQKENI. CDR3 size: 17 residues. Trimming removed 0 bases from V and 2 bases from J, with 11 bases in between. For the CDR3, the DNA is TGTGCCAGCTCACCACCGATGTTGGGAACCTATAATTCACCCCTCCACTTT. Its translation: CASSPPMLGTYNSPLHF.

This clone was picked up one time. The rearrangement uses TRBV2 and TRBJ2-1; no reliable D call. Germline values: CDR1 SNHLY, CDR2 FYNNEI. V lost 5 bases to trimming and J lost 6 bases, with 5 bases between them. The CDR3 covers 11 residues. The CDR3: CASSRRNEQFF. The CDR3 nucleotides read TGTGCCAGCAGTCGACGCAATGAGCAGTTCTTC.

V and J are TRBV7-2 and TRBJ1-6; weak D call: TRBD1 (5 bases). The CDR3 contains 17 residues. Germline V lookup: CDR1 SGHTA, CDR2 FQGNSA. V gave up 5 bases and J gave up 7 bases, with 21 bases separating them. The CDR3 here is CASSPQAALWGNSPLHF. The CDR3 region has the DNA TGTGCCAGCAGCCCCCAAGCCGCCCTATGGGGGAATTCACCCCTCCACTTT.

The rearrangement links TRBV5-1 to TRBJ1-1; possibly TRBD1 for D (5 bases). The V end lost 1 base, the J end lost 0 bases, and 13 bases lay between the germline ends. Germline V lookup: CDR1 SGHRS, CDR2 YFSETQ. The CDR3 contains 16 residues. CDR3 sequence (DNA): TGCGCCAGCAGCTTGACCCCCCAGGGACTGAACACTGAAGCTTTCTTT. Protein product: CASSLTPQGLNTEAFF.

V is TRBV4-3 and J is TRBJ1-1; D call uncertain. The CDR3 runs 15 residues. V was shortened by 4 bases and J by 3 bases, with 15 bases between the two germline ends. Germline CDR1 is LGHNA and CDR2 is YSLEER. This CDR3 is CASSRRVAVDTEAFF. As DNA, the CDR3 is TGCGCCAGCAGCCGCCGGGTAGCGGTGGACACTGAAGCTTTCTTT.